Shown below are 23 T cell receptor beta chains from a single sample sequenced in a study of identical twins. In TCRdb, the 5' RACE reads were re-called with MiXCR into one record per CDR3 protein. Found here are hundreds of thousands of distinct CDR3 sequences, less than 25% of them singletons; the top ten hold approximately 4.3%. These sequences were also reported in another study, on T cells expressing NK-cell markers.

What was sequenced was PBMCs. The receptor set was obtained from a young woman in good health.

There are a few counts of this clonotype. The rearrangement uses TRBV6-5 and TRBJ2-1; possibly TRBD1 or TRBD2 for D (7 bases each). Germline CDR1 MNHEY, CDR2 SVGAGI. V was trimmed by 0 bases and J by 7 bases, leaving 10 bases between them. The CDR3 consists of 14 residues. Here the CDR3 reads CASSYSQGGNEQFF. The CDR3 DNA reads TGTGCCAGCAGTTACTCTCAGGGGGGGAATGAGCAGTTCTTC.

The chain combines TRBV2 with TRBJ2-1; 10 bases fit TRBD1. V shed 4 bases and J 9 bases; nucleotides not matched to a gene: 6. Germline CDR1 is SNHLY and CDR2 is FYNNEI. CDR3 length: 14 residues. For the CDR3, the DNA is TGTGCCAGCAGTGGCGGGACAGGGGAGGGTGAGCAGTTCTTC. Protein: CASSGGTGEGEQFF.

This clonotype showed up just a few times. A read error may produce the germline difference seen at one junction end. The chain joins TRBV9 to TRBJ1-4, with 7 bases fitting TRBD1. The germline CDR1 and CDR2 sequences are SGDLS and YYNGEE. The length of the CDR3 is 14 residues. DNA for the CDR3: TGTGCCAGCAGTGTAGACAGGGAGGATGAAAAACTGTTTTTT. It encodes CASSVDREDEKLFF. Supplemented by reference TRBV9 and TRBJ1-4, the full variable domain reads DSGVTQTPKHLITATGQRVTLRCSPRSGDLSVYWYQQSLDQGLQFLIQYYNGEERAKGNILERFSAQQFPDLHSELNLSSLELGDSALYFCASSVDREDEKLFFGSGTQLSVL.

The genes are TRBV10-3 and TRBJ2-7; tentative D call: TRBD1 (6 bases). The CDR3 has 14 residues. Germline V CDR1 and CDR2: ENHRY, SYGVKD. V gave up 3 bases and J gave up 6 bases, with 15 bases separating them. The CDR3 nucleotides read TGTGCCATCAGTGAAGGGGGACACAGTGGCGAGCAGTACTTC. Encoded protein: CAISEGGHSGEQYF.

The J gene is TRBJ2-2, the V gene TRBV12-3 or TRBV12-4; D is possibly TRBD2 (6 bases). This CDR3 is 16 amino acids long. The V and J ends lost 6 bases and 2 bases respectively, with 16 bases between them. The CDR3 DNA sequence: TGTGCCAGCAGCAAACCCGGGACTGCCAACACCGGGGAGCTGTTTTTT. Encoded protein: CASSKPGTANTGELFF.

The gene calls are TRBV2 and TRBJ2-5, with TRBD2 identical over 7 bases. V lost 5 bases to trimming and J lost 4 bases; unmatched junction nucleotides: 7. CDR3 length: 14 amino acids. Germline CDR1 and CDR2: SNHLY and FYNNEI. CDR3 amino acids: CASSWGGNGETQYF. The DNA for the CDR3 is TGTGCCAGCAGTTGGGGAGGGAACGGAGAGACCCAGTACTTC.

This clonotype was seen a few times. V and J are TRBV24-1 and TRBJ2-2; the D is unclear. There are 12 residues in the CDR3. Between the trimmed V and J ends, which lost 5 bases and 6 bases, there was a span of 6 bases. Germline V gives CDR1 KGHDR, CDR2 SFDVKD. CDR3 amino acids: CATSAYSGELFF. The CDR3 DNA follows: TGTGCCACCAGTGCCTATTCCGGGGAGCTGTTTTTT.

This clonotype was seen many times. The chain joins TRBV6-5 to TRBJ2-1, with 8 bases aligning to TRBD2. There are 11 residues in the CDR3. The V gene's germline CDR1 is MNHEY and CDR2 SVGAGI. V shed 3 bases and J 13 bases; nucleotides not matched to a gene: 2. The CDR3 reads CASSYAGGQFF. For the CDR3, the DNA is TGTGCCAGCAGTTATGCGGGAGGACAGTTCTTC.

J is TRBJ2-3 and V is TRBV9; D may be TRBD1 (6 bases). Germline V CDR1 and CDR2: SGDLS, YYNGEE. This CDR3 is 16 amino acids long. Trimming took off 0 bases at V and 0 bases at J, with 11 bases between the two ends. The CDR3 reads CASSVAAGASTDTQYF. The CDR3 DNA is TGTGCCAGCAGCGTAGCGGCAGGGGCGAGCACAGATACGCAGTATTTT.

The chain uses TRBV28 and TRBJ2-1; TRBD2 aligns across 10 bases. The CDR3 spans 16 residues. CDR1 is MDHEN, CDR2 SYDVKM, per germline. With V trimmed by 3 bases and J by 3 bases, 5 bases remained unmatched. For the CDR3, the DNA is TGTGCCAGCAGTTTCTCTAGCGGGAGTCGCTACAATGAGCAGTTCTTC. It encodes CASSFSSGSRYNEQFF. The complete variable domain, with remaining parts taken from reference TRBV28 and TRBJ2-1, reads DVKVTQSSRYLVKRTGEKVFLECVQDMDHENMFWYRQDPGLGLRLIYFSYDVKMKEKGDIPEGYSVSREKKERFSLILESASTNQTSMYLCASSFSSGSRYNEQFFGPGTRLTVL.

Here the CDR3 DNA reads TGCAGTGCTAGAGATCCGGGCAGGGGGGGCGACACTGAAGCTTTCTTT. It specifies CSARDPGRGGDTEAFF. This chain uses TRBV20-1 with TRBJ1-1; 7 bases are a match to TRBD1. The ends lost 0 bases at V and 3 bases at J; junction bases unmatched: 10. CDR3 length: 16 residues. Germline CDR1 DFQATT, CDR2 SNEGSKA (reference sequence).

The rearrangement uses TRBV19 and TRBJ1-4; a weak D match, TRBD1 (5 bases). Trimming stripped 3 bases from V and 8 bases from J, with 19 bases between. Germline assignment: CDR1 LNHDA and CDR2 SQIVND (reference sequence). CDR3 length equals 16 residues. Here the CDR3 reads CASSIGSGTRREKLFF. The CDR3, as DNA: TGTGCCAGTAGTATCGGATCCGGGACTCGCAGAGAAAAACTGTTTTTT.

Only a few counts were recorded for this clonotype. V is TRBV9 and J is TRBJ1-6, with no clear D. V was pared by 0 bases and J by 7 bases, with 8 bases between. The germline V gene has CDR1 SGDLS and CDR2 YYNGEE. The CDR3 length is 14 residues. The CDR3 coding sequence is TGTGCCAGCAGCGTAGAAGGGTTGAATTCACCCCTCCACTTT. It translates to CASSVEGLNSPLHF.

The J gene is TRBJ2-4, the V gene TRBV7-2; a weak D match, TRBD1 (7 bases). This CDR3 comprises 15 residues. Trimming pared 6 bases from V and 2 bases from J, leaving 14 bases between. Germline V gene lookup returns CDR1 SGHTA and CDR2 FQGNSA. The CDR3 region has the DNA TGTGCCAGCAGGGTGGAGGGGGCGCCCAAAAACATTCAGTACTTC. This codes for CASRVEGAPKNIQYF.

This clonotype was observed a handful of times. V gene TRBV15 combines with J gene TRBJ2-6; D ambiguous. Germline V CDR1 and CDR2: LNHNV, YYDKDF (reference sequence). The germline V and J ends were trimmed by 3 bases and 1 base, with 7 bases remaining between them. This CDR3 spans 15 amino acids. CDR3 region: CATSSLRSGANVLTF. The CDR3, as DNA: TGTGCCACCAGCAGTTTAAGATCTGGGGCCAACGTCCTGACTTTC.

The table lists this clonotype with a few counts. The chain links TRBV20-1 to TRBJ1-6; 9 bases are a match to TRBD1. The CDR3 loop spans 15 amino acids. Germline V gene data show CDR1 as DFQATT and CDR2 as SNEGSKA (reference sequence). The V gene end was trimmed by 3 bases and the J gene end by 7 bases; junction bases not matched to a gene: 7. CDR3 sequence reads: CSARDRGTGNSPLHF. The CDR3 nucleotides are TGCAGTGCTAGGGACAGGGGTACGGGAAATTCACCCCTCCACTTT.

This clonotype was observed a few times. CDR3 in DNA: TGCAGCGTTTCCGGGGGCGCGCACAATGAGCAGTTCTTC. Protein sequence: CSVSGGAHNEQFF. This sequence joins TRBV29-1 and TRBJ2-1; the D gene could be TRBD1 or TRBD2 (6 bases each). With 5 bases removed from V and 5 bases from J, the gap between germline ends came to 13 bases. CDR3 length equals 13 residues. The V gene's germline CDR1 is SQVTM and CDR2 ANQGSEA.

This clonotype was seen more than once but under ten times. This chain's CDR3 is CASSGGLASLGTQYF. The DNA of the CDR3 is TGTGCCAGCAGCGGGGGACTAGCATCCCTGGGTACGCAGTATTTT. The genes are TRBV2 and TRBJ2-3, with 9 nucleotides matching TRBD2. In germline, CDR1 is SNHLY, CDR2 FYNNEI. With V trimmed by 6 bases and J by 8 bases, 12 bases remained unmatched. The CDR3 sequence is 15 residues long.

This sequence joins TRBV25-1 and TRBJ2-6; D is unclear. Germline assignment: CDR1 MGHDK and CDR2 SYGVNS. With 6 bases removed from V and 0 bases from J, the gap between germline ends came to 9 bases. The CDR3 totals 15 residues. The CDR3 bases are TGTGCCAGCAGCTCCACCTTCTCTGGGGCCAACGTCCTGACTTTC. It encodes CASSSTFSGANVLTF.

This clonotype was detected a few times. The J gene is TRBJ2-7, the V gene TRBV27; D gene unclear. CDR1 and CDR2 (germline): MNHEY, SMNVEV (reference sequence). V lost 6 bases, J lost 4 bases, and 16 bases lay in between. The CDR3 has 14 amino acids. The CDR3 DNA reads TGTGCCAGCAGCATCGACATGTTGCGGTACGAGCAGTACTTC. This sequence encodes CASSIDMLRYEQYF.

In DNA form, the CDR3 reads TGTGCCAGCAGTGAAGAACTAGCGGGAATCTTGGACAAAAACATTCAGTACTTC. Translating it yields CASSEELAGILDKNIQYF. V usage is TRBV2 and J usage is TRBJ2-4; 10 bases align to TRBD2. Per the germline V gene, CDR1 is SNHLY and CDR2 is FYNNEI. The V segment lost 1 base and the J segment 3 bases; nucleotides outside the gene matches: 9. CDR3 length: 18 residues.

This clonotype showed up just a few times. This chain joins TRBV20-1 and TRBJ2-3; 11 bases agree with TRBD2. Germline CDR1 DFQATT, CDR2 SNEGSKA (reference sequence). This CDR3 contains 14 residues. Trimming took 4 bases from V and 5 from J; bases not matched to a gene: 5. In DNA form, the CDR3 reads TGCAGTGCTATGACTAGCGGGGCCGGAGATACGCAGTATTTT. It translates to CSAMTSGAGDTQYF.

The chain uses TRBV21-1 and TRBJ2-5; the listed D gene, TRBD1, was not tested against the DNA. TRBV21-1 is a documented pseudogene. This CDR3 contains 16 residues. The CDR3 nucleotides are TGTGCCAGCAGCCGCCCGGCTACAGGGAGACAAGAGACCCAGTACTTC. Amino acids: CASSRPATGRQETQYF.